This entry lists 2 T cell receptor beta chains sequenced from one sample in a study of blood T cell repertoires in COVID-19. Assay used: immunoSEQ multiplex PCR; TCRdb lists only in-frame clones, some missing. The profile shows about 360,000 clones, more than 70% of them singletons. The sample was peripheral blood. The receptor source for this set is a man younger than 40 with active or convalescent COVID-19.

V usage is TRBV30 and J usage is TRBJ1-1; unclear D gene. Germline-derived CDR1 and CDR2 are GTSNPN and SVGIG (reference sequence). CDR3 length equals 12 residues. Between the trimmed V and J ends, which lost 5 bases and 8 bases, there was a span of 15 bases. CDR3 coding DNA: TGTGCCTGGGGTAGGAGGGAAGAAGAAGCTTTCTTT. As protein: CAWGRREEEAFF.

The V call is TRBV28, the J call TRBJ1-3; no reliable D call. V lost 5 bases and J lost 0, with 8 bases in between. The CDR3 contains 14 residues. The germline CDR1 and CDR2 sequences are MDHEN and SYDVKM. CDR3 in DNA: TGTGCCAGCAGTCCACAGATCTCTGGAAACACCATATATTTT. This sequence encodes CASSPQISGNTIYF. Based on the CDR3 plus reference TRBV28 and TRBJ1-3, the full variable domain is DVKVTQSSRYLVKRTGEKVFLECVQDMDHENMFWYRQDPGLGLRLIYFSYDVKMKEKGDIPEGYSVSREKKERFSLILESASTNQTSMYLCASSPQISGNTIYFGEGSWLTVV.